Below, 19 T cell receptor beta chains from the same sample are listed, as sequenced in a study of T cells in Graves' hyperthyroidism and ophthalmopathy. The CDR3 regions of TCR beta were amplified from RNA transcripts. The HTBI primer set drove a first-round RT-PCR of the TCR CDR3. TCRdb re-called the multiplex PCR reads with MiXCR, one entry per CDR3 protein. The data contain some 180,000 distinct CDR3 sequences, about 15% of them singletons. The sequenced material came from blood. All receptors come from a woman aged 45-65 years with Graves' hyperthyroidism.

This clonotype turned up a few times. This chain joins TRBV4-2 and TRBJ1-5; 10 bases match TRBD1. Germline CDR1 and CDR2: LGHNA and YNFKEQ. V trimming: 3 bases; J trimming: 5 bases; junction bases outside the gene matches: 4. This CDR3 comprises 15 residues. CDR3 residues: CASSQTGGRDQPQHF. The CDR3 DNA sequence: TGTGCCAGCAGCCAGACAGGGGGCAGGGATCAGCCCCAGCATTTT.

The V gene is TRBV18, the J gene TRBJ1-2, with 8 positions matching TRBD1. V was pared by 3 bases and J by 3 bases, with 15 bases of the junction left unmatched. The CDR3 has 18 amino acids. Germline lookup yields CDR1 KGHSH and CDR2 LQKENI. DNA of the CDR3: TGTGCCAGCTCACCCAGCATGGACAGGGAGAATTTCTACTATGGCTACACCTTC. This codes for CASSPSMDRENFYYGYTF.

At least ten counts were recorded for this clonotype. This chain links TRBV7-6 with TRBJ2-1; 8 positions match TRBD2. V lost 5 bases, J lost 7 bases, and 13 bases stayed unmatched. Germline V CDR1 and CDR2: SGHVS, FNYEAQ. The CDR3 has 16 amino acids. As DNA, the CDR3 is TGTGCCAGCAGCCGCTTCAGCGGGGGCAACGGTAATGAGCAGTTCTTC. The encoded protein is CASSRFSGGNGNEQFF.

This clonotype occurred many times. The V gene is TRBV7-3, the J gene TRBJ1-1; D uncertain. The V gene's germline CDR1 is SGHTA and CDR2 FQGTGA. The V gene lost 5 bases and the J gene lost 7 bases, with 8 bases spanning the gap. CDR3 length: 11 amino acids. CDR3 in DNA: TGTGCCAGCAGCCTGCAGGTTGAAGCTTTCTTT. Translation gives CASSLQVEAFF. The entire variable domain, with the rest obtained from reference TRBV7-3 and TRBJ1-1, is as follows: GAGVSQTPSNKVTEKGKYVELRCDPISGHTALYWYRQSLGQGPEFLIYFQGTGAADDSGLPNDRFFAVRPEGSVSTLKIQRTERGDSAVYLCASSLQVEAFFGQGTRLTVV.

This clonotype was found a few times. The chain combines TRBV4-1 with TRBJ2-3; no clear D gene. The CDR3 totals 17 residues. Germline assignment: CDR1 MGHRA and CDR2 YSYEKL. Trimming removed 1 base at V and 0 bases at J, with 14 bases between. CDR3 in DNA: TGCGCCAGCAGCCAAGGGGCCCCTTGGCAGAGCACAGATACGCAGTATTTT. It codes for CASSQGAPWQSTDTQYF.

Many counts were recorded for this clonotype. CDR3: CASSRRTSGKNEQFF. DNA for the CDR3: TGTGCCAGCAGCCGACGGACTAGCGGGAAAAATGAGCAGTTCTTC. The chain recombines TRBV7-9 with TRBJ2-1; 12 bases agree with TRBD2. This CDR3 has 15 amino acids. Germline trimming cut 5 bases from V and 7 bases from J; bases unmatched to any gene: 6. Per germline, CDR1 SEHNR and CDR2 FQNEAQ (reference sequence).

This clonotype was seen a few times. The CDR3 loop is CASSRDRMETQYF. The CDR3 nucleotides read TGTGCCAGCAGCCGGGACAGGATGGAGACCCAGTACTTC. The chain joins TRBV7-2 to TRBJ2-5, with 8 nucleotides matching TRBD1. Germline V gene sequence: CDR1 SGHTA, CDR2 FQGNSA. The ends lost 5 bases at V and 5 bases at J; junction bases unmatched: 4. The CDR3 contains 13 residues.

CDR3 coding DNA: TGTGCCAGCAGCAAACCCGGACAGGGGGATACTGAAGCTTTCTTT. It codes for CASSKPGQGDTEAFF. The chain uses TRBV12-3 or TRBV12-4 and TRBJ1-1; TRBD1 matches at 10 bases. The CDR3 extends over 15 amino acids. J lost 5 bases, V lost 6 bases, and 9 bases had no gene match.

In this sample, this clonotype turned up many times. This sequence joins TRBV18 and TRBJ2-2, with D possibly TRBD1 on 6 matching bases. CDR3 length: 15 residues. The V and J ends lost 3 bases and 1 base respectively, with 9 bases between them. Germline V gives CDR1 KGHSH, CDR2 LQKENI. The CDR3 protein is CASSPQGQNTGELFF. CDR3 nucleotide sequence: TGTGCCAGCTCACCCCAGGGACAGAACACCGGGGAGCTGTTTTTT.

The chain carries TRBV19 and TRBJ2-7; tentative D call: TRBD2 (6 bases). This CDR3 is 15 amino acids long. Germline V gives CDR1 LNHDA, CDR2 SQIVND (reference sequence). Between the trimmed V and J ends, which lost 5 bases and 0 bases, there was a span of 14 bases. DNA for the CDR3: TGTGCCAGTAGTCCACGGAGGGACGGCTCCTACGAGCAGTACTTC. It codes for CASSPRRDGSYEQYF.

This clonotype was seen ten or more times. The chain links TRBV6-1 to TRBJ2-3; D perhaps matches TRBD1 (5 bases). Deletions cut 3 bases from V and 2 bases from J, with 9 bases between. The CDR3 extends over 14 amino acids. Germline V gene sequence: CDR1 MNHNS, CDR2 SASEGT. The DNA for the CDR3 is TGTGCCAGCAGTGAGCCAGGGTACACAGATACGCAGTATTTT. Protein product: CASSEPGYTDTQYF.

At least ten counts were recorded for this clonotype. The chain is built from TRBV6-1 and TRBJ1-2; 8 bases line up with TRBD1. Germline loops: CDR1 MNHNS, CDR2 SASEGT. The CDR3 is made up of 15 amino acids. Trimming removed 5 bases from V and 5 bases from J; junction bases left unmatched: 10. The CDR3 sequence is CASSYDLTGDYGYTF. As DNA, the CDR3 is TGTGCCAGCAGTTACGACCTGACAGGGGATTATGGCTACACCTTC.

This clonotype was detected ten times or more. This rearrangement joins TRBV7-8 to TRBJ1-5; D might be TRBD1 (6 bases). Germline values: CDR1 SGHVS, CDR2 FQNEAQ. Between the trimmed V and J ends, which lost 4 bases and 6 bases, there was a span of 16 bases. This CDR3 region has 15 residues. CDR3 protein: CASSYREGSSQPQHF. CDR3 DNA: TGTGCCAGCAGCTACAGGGAGGGGAGCTCTCAGCCCCAGCATTTT.

The chain carries TRBV5-1 and TRBJ2-2; D remains unclear. Germline values: CDR1 SGHRS, CDR2 YFSETQ. The CDR3 extends over 13 amino acids. With 4 bases removed from V and 6 bases from J, the gap between germline ends came to 10 bases. CDR3 in amino acids: CASSLTGPGELFF. CDR3 DNA: TGCGCCAGCAGCCTAACGGGCCCCGGGGAGCTGTTTTTT.

This sequence joins TRBV10-3 and TRBJ1-3, with a possible D match to TRBD1 (6 bases). Germline loops: CDR1 ENHRY, CDR2 SYGVKD. The CDR3 sequence is 15 residues long. Between the trimmed V and J ends, which lost 6 bases and 4 bases, there was a span of 16 bases. CDR3 sequence: CAISARGGQGNTIYF. The CDR3 DNA reads TGTGCCATCAGCGCGCGAGGGGGTCAAGGAAACACCATATATTTT.

This clonotype has ten or more counts. The chain carries TRBV29-1 and TRBJ1-2, with D tentatively TRBD1 (6 bases). The CDR3 runs 13 residues. Trimming took 2 bases from V and 5 from J, leaving 12 bases between them. CDR1 is SQVTM and CDR2 is ANQGSEA in the germline V gene. CDR3 in amino acids: CSVEKGGKYGYTF. Here the CDR3 DNA reads TGCAGCGTTGAAAAAGGGGGAAAGTATGGCTACACCTTC. The full variable domain, completed using reference TRBV29-1 and TRBJ1-2, is SAVISQKPSRDICQRGTSLTIQCQVDSQVTMMFWYRQQPGQSLTLIATANQGSEATYESGFVIDKFPISRPNLTFSTLTVSNMSPEDSSIYLCSVEKGGKYGYTFGSGTRLTVV.

The table lists this clonotype with many counts. The gene calls are TRBV6-5 and TRBJ2-1; 10 bases line up with TRBD1. Germline lookup yields CDR1 MNHEY and CDR2 SVGAGI. The CDR3 runs to 16 residues. With V trimmed by 2 bases and J by 4 bases, 5 bases remained unmatched. The CDR3 reads CASSYAGTGVYNEQFF. The CDR3 bases are TGTGCCAGCAGTTACGCGGGGACAGGGGTATACAATGAGCAGTTCTTC.

The table lists this clonotype with many counts. J is TRBJ1-2 and V is TRBV5-1, with unresolved D. Germline V lookup: CDR1 SGHRS, CDR2 YFSETQ. Trimming pared 0 bases from V and 4 bases from J, leaving 13 bases between. The CDR3 has 15 amino acids. The CDR3 nucleotides are TGCGCCAGCAGCTTGGAGCCAGGCACTACCTATGGCTACACCTTC. This translates into CASSLEPGTTYGYTF. Complete variable domain (other parts from reference TRBV5-1 and TRBJ1-2): KAGVTQTPRYLIKTRGQQVTLSCSPISGHRSVSWYQQTPGQGLQFLFEYFSETQRNKGNFPGRFSGRQFSNSRSEMNVSTLELGDSALYLCASSLEPGTTYGYTFGSGTRLTVV.

This clonotype was seen at least ten times. This rearrangement joins TRBV19 to TRBJ2-1; TRBD2 matches 9 bases. This CDR3 region has 19 residues. Germline V gene sequence: CDR1 LNHDA, CDR2 SQIVND (reference sequence). V was pared by 4 bases and J by 5 bases, with 18 bases of the junction left unmatched. The CDR3 DNA follows: TGTGCCAGTAGTACCGGACTAGCGCCGAACGAGGTCGTAGACAATGAGCAGTTCTTC. Translating gives CASSTGLAPNEVVDNEQFF. Full variable domain (rest looked up from reference TRBV19 and TRBJ2-1): DGGITQSPKYLFRKEGQNVTLSCEQNLNHDAMYWYRQDPGQGLRLIYYSQIVNDFQKGDIAEGYSVSREKKESFPLTVTSAQKNPTAFYLCASSTGLAPNEVVDNEQFFGPGTRLTVL.